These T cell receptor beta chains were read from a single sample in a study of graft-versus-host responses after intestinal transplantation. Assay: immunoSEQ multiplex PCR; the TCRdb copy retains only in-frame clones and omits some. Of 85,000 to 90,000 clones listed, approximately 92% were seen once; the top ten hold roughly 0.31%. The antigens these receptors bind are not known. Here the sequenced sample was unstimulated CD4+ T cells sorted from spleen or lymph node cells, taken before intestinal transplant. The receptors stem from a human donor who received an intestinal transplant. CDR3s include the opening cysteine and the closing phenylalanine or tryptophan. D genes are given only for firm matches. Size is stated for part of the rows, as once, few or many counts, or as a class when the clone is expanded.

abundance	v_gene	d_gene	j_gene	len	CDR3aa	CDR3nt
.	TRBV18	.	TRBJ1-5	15	CASSPSGALNQPQHF	TGTGCCAGCTCACCCTCAGGGGCCTTAAATCAGCCCCAGCATTTT
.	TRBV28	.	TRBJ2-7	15	CASSQGSGNSYEQYF	TGTGCCAGCAGTCAGGGATCCGGGAATTCCTACGAGCAGTACTTC
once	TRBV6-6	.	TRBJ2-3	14	CASAWTVSTDTQYF	TGTGCCAGTGCCTGGACAGTCAGCACAGATACGCAGTATTTT
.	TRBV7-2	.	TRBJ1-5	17	CASSLETGPYSNQPQHF	TGTGCCAGCAGCTTAGAGACAGGCCCTTATAGCAATCAGCCCCAGCATTTT
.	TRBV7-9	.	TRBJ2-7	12	CASSERAYEQYF	TGTGCCAGCAGCGAGAGAGCTTACGAGCAGTACTTC
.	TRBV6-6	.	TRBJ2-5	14	CASSYERVQETQYF	TGTGCCAGCAGTTACGAACGGGTCCAAGAGACCCAGTACTTC
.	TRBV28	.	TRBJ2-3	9	CASGLPPSF	TGTGCCAGCGGATTACCCCCAAGTTTT
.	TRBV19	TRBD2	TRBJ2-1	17	CASSTPSGRGTYNEQFF	TGTGCCAGTAGTACTCCTAGCGGGAGAGGGACCTACAATGAGCAGTTCTTC
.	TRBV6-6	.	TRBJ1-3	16	CASSGTLRGSGNTIYF	TGTGCCAGCAGTGGGACTCTTAGGGGCTCTGGAAACACCATATATTTT
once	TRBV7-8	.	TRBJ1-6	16	CASRPLIQGSNSPLHF	TGTGCCAGCAGGCCCTTAATTCAGGGAAGCAATTCACCCCTCCACTTT
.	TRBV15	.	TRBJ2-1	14	CATSIRDFYNEQFF	TGTGCCACCAGCATCCGGGACTTCTACAATGAGCAGTTCTTC
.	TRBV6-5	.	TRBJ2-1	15	CASSYLGSVDNEQFF	TGTGCCAGCAGTTACCTCGGATCGGTTGACAATGAGCAGTTCTTC
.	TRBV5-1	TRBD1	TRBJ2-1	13	CASRSTGGNEQFF	TGCGCCAGCCGATCTACAGGGGGCAATGAGCAGTTCTTC
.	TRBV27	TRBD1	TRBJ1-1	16	CASSLFDRAPNVEAFF	TGTGCCAGCAGTTTATTTGACAGGGCGCCGAACGTTGAAGCTTTCTTT
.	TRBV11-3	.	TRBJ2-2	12	CASSLVPGELFF	TGTGCCAGCAGCTTAGTCCCCGGGGAGCTGTTTTTT
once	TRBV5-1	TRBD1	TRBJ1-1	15	CASSLRQGPNTEAFF	TGCGCCAGCAGCTTGCGACAGGGCCCGAACACTGAAGCTTTCTTT
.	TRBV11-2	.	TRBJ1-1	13	CASSLGENTEAFF	TGTGCCAGCAGCTTAGGAGAGAACACTGAAGCTTTCTTT
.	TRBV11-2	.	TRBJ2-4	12	CASSPTVSIQYF	TGTGCCAGCAGCCCGACAGTTTCCATTCAGTACTTC
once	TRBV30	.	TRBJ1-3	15	CAWSVKSGRGNTIYF	TGTGCCTGGAGTGTAAAGTCAGGGAGAGGTAACACCATATATTTT
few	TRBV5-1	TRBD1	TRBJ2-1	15	CASSPTGTGGHEQFF	TGCGCCAGCAGCCCTACTGGGACAGGGGGACATGAGCAGTTCTTC
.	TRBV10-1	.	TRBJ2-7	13	CASSVDKDYEQYF	TGCGCCAGCAGTGTGGACAAGGACTACGAGCAGTACTTC
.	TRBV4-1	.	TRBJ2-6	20	CASSLDMEADLSSGANVLTF	TGCGCCAGCAGCCTTGATATGGAGGCTGACCTCAGCTCTGGGGCCAACGTCCTGACTTTC
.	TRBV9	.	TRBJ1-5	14	CASSVWGDNQPQHF	TGTGCCAGCAGCGTATGGGGGGATAATCAGCCCCAGCATTTT
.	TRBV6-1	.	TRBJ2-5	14	CASSASWGQETQYF	TGTGCCAGCAGTGCTTCGTGGGGCCAAGAGACCCAGTACTTC
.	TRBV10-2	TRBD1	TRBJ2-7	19	CASSHTIAYGTGKPYEQYF	TGCGCCAGCAGTCATACCATAGCATACGGGACAGGTAAACCCTACGAGCAGTACTTC
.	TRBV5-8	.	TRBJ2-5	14	CASTRGGAPETQYF	TGTGCCAGCACCCGAGGGGGGGCTCCAGAGACCCAGTACTTC
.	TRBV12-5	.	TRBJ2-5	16	CASGPGVSALGETQYF	TGTGCTAGTGGTCCAGGGGTTTCGGCTCTTGGGGAGACCCAGTACTTC
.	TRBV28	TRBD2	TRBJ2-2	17	CASSLRGGRAAVGELFF	TGTGCCAGCAGTTTGCGGGGCGGGAGGGCGGCGGTCGGGGAGCTGTTTTTT
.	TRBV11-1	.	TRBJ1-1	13	CASSFKVGTEAFF	TGTGCCAGCAGCTTCAAGGTCGGAACGGAAGCTTTCTTT
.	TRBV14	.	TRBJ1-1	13	CASSQATGTEAFF	TGTGCCAGCAGCCAAGCGACCGGGACTGAAGCTTTCTTT
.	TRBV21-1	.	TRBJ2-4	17	CASSKEGGRLAKNIQYF	TGTGCCAGCAGCAAAGAAGGGGGCAGACTAGCCAAAAACATTCAGTACTTC
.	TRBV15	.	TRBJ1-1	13	CATSIRVRTEAFF	TGTGCCACCAGCATAAGGGTGAGGACTGAAGCTTTCTTT
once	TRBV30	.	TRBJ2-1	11	CAWSVQWEQFF	TGTGCCTGGAGTGTACAGTGGGAGCAGTTCTTC
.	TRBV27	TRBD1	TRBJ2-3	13	CASSFQGADTQYF	TGTGCCAGCAGTTTTCAGGGGGCAGATACGCAGTATTTT
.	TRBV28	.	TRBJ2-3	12	CASSLSRDTQYF	TGTGCCAGCAGTTTATCGCGAGATACGCAGTATTTT
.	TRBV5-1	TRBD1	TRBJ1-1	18	CASSSSPRDRGMRTEAFF	TGCGCCAGCAGCTCGAGCCCCCGGGACAGGGGGATGAGAACTGAAGCTTTCTTT
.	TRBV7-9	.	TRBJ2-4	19	CASSFHETSDLLAKNIQYF	TGTGCCAGCAGTTTCCACGAAACTTCAGACCTACTAGCCAAAAACATTCAGTACTTC
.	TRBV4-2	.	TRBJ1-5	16	CASSQVQGGGNQPQHF	TGTGCCAGCAGCCAAGTGCAGGGCGGGGGCAATCAGCCCCAGCATTTT
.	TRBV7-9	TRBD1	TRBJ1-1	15	CASSFPGQMNTEAFF	TGTGCCAGCAGCTTTCCGGGACAGATGAACACTGAAGCTTTCTTT
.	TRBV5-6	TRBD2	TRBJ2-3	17	CASSFPMLRERTDTQYF	TGTGCCAGCAGCTTCCCTATGTTGCGGGAGCGAACAGATACGCAGTATTTT
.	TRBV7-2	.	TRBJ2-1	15	CASSLVKSSYNEQFF	TGTGCCAGCAGCTTAGTCAAGAGCTCCTACAATGAGCAGTTCTTC
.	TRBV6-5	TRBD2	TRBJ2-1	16	CASSYSGGRPGNEQFF	TGTGCCAGCAGTTACTCCGGCGGGAGGCCGGGCAATGAGCAGTTCTTC
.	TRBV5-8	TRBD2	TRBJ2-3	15	CASSYGTSTTLPQYF	TGTGCCAGCAGCTATGGGACTAGCACCACCCTACCCCAGTATTTT
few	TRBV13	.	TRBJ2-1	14	CASSSLRGYNEQFF	TGTGCCAGCAGCTCCCTACGGGGCTACAATGAGCAGTTCTTC
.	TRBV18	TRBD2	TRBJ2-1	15	CASSPYSGVRGEQFF	TGTGCCAGCTCACCTTATAGCGGGGTTCGGGGTGAGCAGTTCTTC
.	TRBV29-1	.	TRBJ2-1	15	CSVGGTSSSYNEQFF	TGCAGCGTTGGAGGGACATCCTCTTCCTACAATGAGCAGTTCTTC
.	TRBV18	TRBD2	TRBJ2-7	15	CASSPETSGRSEQYF	TGTGCCAGCTCACCGGAAACTAGCGGGAGGTCCGAGCAGTACTTC
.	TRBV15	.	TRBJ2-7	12	CATSRGRNEQYF	TGTGCCACCAGCAGAGGTCGGAACGAGCAGTACTTC
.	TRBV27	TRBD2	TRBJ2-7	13	CASSQAGGHEQYF	TGTGCCAGCAGCCAAGCGGGAGGCCACGAGCAGTACTTC
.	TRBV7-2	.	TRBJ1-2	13	CASSFRGLYGYTF	TGTGCCAGCAGCTTTAGGGGCCTCTATGGCTACACCTTC
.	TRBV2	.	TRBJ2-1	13	CASMLASYNEQFF	TGTGCCAGCATGCTAGCGAGTTACAATGAGCAGTTCTTC
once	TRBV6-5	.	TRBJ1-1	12	CASSRLNTEAFF	TGTGCCAGCAGCCGCTTGAACACTGAAGCTTTCTTT
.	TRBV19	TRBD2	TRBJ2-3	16	CASTKSLAGGTDTQYF	TGTGCCAGTACCAAATCACTAGCGGGAGGGACAGATACGCAGTATTTT
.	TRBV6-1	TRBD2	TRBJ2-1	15	CASRASGRSNNEQFF	TGTGCCAGCAGGGCTAGCGGGAGATCCAACAATGAGCAGTTCTTC
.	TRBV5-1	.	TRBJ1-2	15	CASSPAWSGNYGYTF	TGCGCCAGCAGCCCTGCCTGGTCAGGCAACTATGGCTACACCTTC
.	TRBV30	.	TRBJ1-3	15	CAWSLVARSGNTIYF	TGTGCCTGGAGCCTAGTCGCGCGGTCTGGAAACACCATATATTTT
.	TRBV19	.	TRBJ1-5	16	CASSIYWGQTNQPQHF	TGTGCCAGTAGTATTTATTGGGGACAAACAAATCAGCCCCAGCATTTT
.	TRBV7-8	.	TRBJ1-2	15	CASSLKAGANYGYTF	TGTGCCAGCAGCTTAAAGGCAGGGGCTAACTATGGCTACACCTTC
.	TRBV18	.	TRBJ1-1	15	CASSPPRSENTEAFF	TGTGCCAGCTCACCACCGAGGTCCGAGAACACTGAAGCTTTCTTT